The text below deals with one T cell receptor beta chain. The antigen remains undetermined. One end of the junction fails to match germline, which may point to a read error. These data originate in a study of radiation and T cells in renal cell carcinoma. Across the whole study: Nephrectomy followed 15 Gy stereotactic body radiation by 4 weeks. Study-level findings and limits: Without pretreatment biopsies, baseline tumor clonotype presence was undetermined.

Germline CDR1 SGHDT, CDR2 YYEEEE. This CDR3 contains 15 residues. The data were produced by immunoSEQ multiplex PCR, yet TCRdb's version contains in-frame clones alone and is incomplete. The sample records roughly 130,000 clones, around 90% being singletons. Time point: blood 2 weeks post-SBRT. This sample's treatment: 15 Gy SBRT to primary tumor, nephrectomy 4 weeks later. The tumor was a clear cell renal cell carcinoma. This specimen was blood, taken from a patient whose treatment included radiotherapy and nephrectomy. The receptor's source is a woman in her seventies with renal cell carcinoma. The chain couples TRBV5-6 to TRBJ2-6; D unresolved. The chain's CDR3 is CASSLVISGSNVLTF. The CDR3 DNA is TGTGCCAGCAGTCTAGTGATTTCTGGGTCCAACGTCCTGACTTTC.